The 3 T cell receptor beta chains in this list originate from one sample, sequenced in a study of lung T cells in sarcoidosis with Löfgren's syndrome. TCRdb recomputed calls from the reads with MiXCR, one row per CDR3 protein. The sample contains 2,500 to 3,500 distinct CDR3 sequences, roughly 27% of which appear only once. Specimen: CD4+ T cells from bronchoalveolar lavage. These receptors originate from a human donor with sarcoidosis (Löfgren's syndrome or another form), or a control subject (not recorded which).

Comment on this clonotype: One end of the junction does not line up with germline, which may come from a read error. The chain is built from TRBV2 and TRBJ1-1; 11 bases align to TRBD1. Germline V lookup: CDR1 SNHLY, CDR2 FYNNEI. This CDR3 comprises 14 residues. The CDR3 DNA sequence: TGTGCCAGCAGTGGGACAGGGGGCCCTTCTGAAGCCTTCTTT. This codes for CASSGTGGPSEAFF. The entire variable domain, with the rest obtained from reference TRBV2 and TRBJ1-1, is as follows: EPEVTQTPSHQVTQMGQEVILRCVPISNHLYFYWYRQILGQKVEFLVSFYNNEISEKSEIFDDQFSVERPDGSNFTLKIRSTKLEDSAMYFCASSGTGGPSEAFFGQGTRLTVV.

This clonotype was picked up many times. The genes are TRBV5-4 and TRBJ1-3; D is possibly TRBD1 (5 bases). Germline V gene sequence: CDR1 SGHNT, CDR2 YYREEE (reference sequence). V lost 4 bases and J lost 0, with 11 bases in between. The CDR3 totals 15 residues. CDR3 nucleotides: TGTGCCAGCAGCCCCGACAGCTACTCTGGAAACACCATATATTTT. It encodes CASSPDSYSGNTIYF.

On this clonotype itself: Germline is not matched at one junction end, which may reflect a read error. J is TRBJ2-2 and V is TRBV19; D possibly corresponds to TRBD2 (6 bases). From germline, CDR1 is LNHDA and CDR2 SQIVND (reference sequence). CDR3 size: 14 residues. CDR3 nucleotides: TGTGCCAGTAGCGCGGGACCGAGCACCGGGGAGCCGTTTTTT. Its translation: CASSAGPSTGEPFF.